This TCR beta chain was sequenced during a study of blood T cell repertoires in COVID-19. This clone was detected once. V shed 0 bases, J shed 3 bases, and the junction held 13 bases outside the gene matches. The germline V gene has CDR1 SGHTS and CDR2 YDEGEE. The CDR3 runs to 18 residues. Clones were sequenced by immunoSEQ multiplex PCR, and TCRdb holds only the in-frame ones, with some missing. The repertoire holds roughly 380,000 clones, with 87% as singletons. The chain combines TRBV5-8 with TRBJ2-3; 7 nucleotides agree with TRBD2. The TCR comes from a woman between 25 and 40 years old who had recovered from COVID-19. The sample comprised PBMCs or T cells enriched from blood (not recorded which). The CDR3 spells CASSLDNLGGVGTDTQYF. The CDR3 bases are TGTGCCAGCAGCTTGGATAACCTTGGGGGGGTGGGAACAGATACGCAGTATTTT.